The 29 T cell receptor beta chains below all came from one sample that was sequenced in a study of shared clonotypes between healthy human individuals. The method was immunoSEQ multiplex PCR; TCRdb's version includes in-frame clones alone and lacks a portion of them. This sample has about 1.5 million clones, with around 97% found just once. Sequencing was performed on naive CD4+ T cells sorted from blood. Subset meaning: CD45RA+ positively selected. These receptors all stem from a man aged 25 to 45 in good health.

As to this clone: Additional DNA sequences in this sample encode the identical CDR3. The V gene is TRBV7-2, the J gene TRBJ2-5; no definite D call. Germline V gene lookup returns CDR1 SGHTA and CDR2 FQGNSA. V lost 5 bases to trimming and J lost 5 bases, with 6 bases between them. The CDR3 sequence is 11 residues long. The CDR3 nucleotides are TGTGCCAGCAGCCAAACGGAGACCCAGTACTTC. Its translation is CASSQTETQYF. Together with reference TRBV7-2 and TRBJ2-5, the CDR3 gives the full variable domain: GAGVSQSPSNKVTEKGKDVELRCDPISGHTALYWYRQSLGQGLEFLIYFQGNSAPDKSGLPSDRFSAERTGGSVSTLTIQRTQQEDSAVYLCASSQTETQYFGPGTRLLVL.

The J gene is TRBJ2-1, the V gene TRBV27; 13 positions match TRBD2. In germline, CDR1 is MNHEY, CDR2 SMNVEV (reference sequence). V lost 0 bases to trimming and J lost 4 bases; unmatched junction nucleotides: 6. This CDR3 region has 18 residues. The DNA of the CDR3 is TGTGCCAGCAGTTTATCCGGACTAGCGGGAGTCAGTTACAATGAGCAGTTCTTC. Protein product: CASSLSGLAGVSYNEQFF.

This rearrangement joins TRBV28 to TRBJ2-5; D is unresolved. The CDR3 is made up of 11 amino acids. Looked up from germline, CDR1 is MDHEN and CDR2 is SYDVKM. Trimming removed 5 bases from V and 7 bases from J, with 8 bases in between. CDR3 loop: CASSPKGTQYF. The CDR3 bases are TGTGCCAGCAGTCCGAAGGGGACCCAGTACTTC.

The chain joins TRBV18 to TRBJ2-6, with unresolved D. The germline V and J ends were trimmed by 5 bases and 1 base, with 6 bases remaining between them. Germline CDR1 is KGHSH and CDR2 is LQKENI. The CDR3 sequence is 14 residues long. The CDR3 spells CASSDTSGANVLTF. The CDR3 DNA follows: TGTGCCAGCTCAGACACGTCTGGGGCCAACGTCCTGACTTTC. Drawing the rest from reference TRBV18 and TRBJ2-6, the complete variable domain is NAGVMQNPRHLVRRRGQEARLRCSPMKGHSHVYWYRQLPEEGLKFMVYLQKENIIDESGMPKERFSAEFPKEGPSILRIQQVVRGDSAAYFCASSDTSGANVLTFGAGSRLTVL.

The chain couples TRBV5-4 to TRBJ1-3; 9 bases map to TRBD1. Germline CDR1 SGHNT, CDR2 YYREEE (reference sequence). Germline trimming cut 0 bases from V and 3 bases from J; bases unmatched to any gene: 4. This CDR3 has 16 residues. The CDR3 protein is CASSLGGTGSGNTIYF. CDR3 in DNA: TGTGCCAGCAGCTTGGGGGGGACAGGGAGTGGAAACACCATATATTTT. Using reference TRBV5-4 and TRBJ1-3 for the parts outside the CDR3, the full variable domain is ETGVTQSPTHLIKTRGQQVTLRCSSQSGHNTVSWYQQALGQGPQFIFQYYREEENGRGNFPPRFSGLQFPNYSSELNVNALELDDSALYLCASSLGGTGSGNTIYFGEGSWLTVV.

A remark on this clone: Other DNA sequences within the sample encode an identical CDR3. J is TRBJ1-5 and V is TRBV6-5; a weak D match, TRBD1 (5 bases). Germline lookup yields CDR1 MNHEY and CDR2 SVGAGI. The CDR3 covers 14 residues. V lost 2 bases to trimming and J lost 1 base, with 6 bases between them. CDR3 in DNA: TGTGCCAGCAGTTACGGGGGAAGCAATCAGCCCCAGCATTTT. Protein product: CASSYGGSNQPQHF.

The rearrangement uses TRBV29-1 and TRBJ2-1; 7 nucleotides align to TRBD2. Germline loops: CDR1 SQVTM, CDR2 ANQGSEA. The CDR3 loop spans 15 amino acids. The V gene end was trimmed by 0 bases and the J gene end by 7 bases; junction bases not matched to a gene: 9. The CDR3 loop reads CSVEDVPAGWNEQFF. The CDR3 DNA reads TGCAGCGTTGAAGATGTTCCAGCGGGATGGAATGAGCAGTTCTTC.

Turning to this clone: Additional DNA sequences in this sample encode the identical CDR3. The chain is built from TRBV5-1 and TRBJ1-5; D is unclear. The CDR3 length is 13 residues. The V gene's germline CDR1 is SGHRS and CDR2 YFSETQ. Trimming removed 0 bases from V and 5 bases from J, with 6 bases in between. CDR3 sequence (DNA): TGCGCCAGCAGCTTGGCACCCGATCAGCCCCAGCATTTT. Translating gives CASSLAPDQPQHF.

This clone was seen once. The V gene is TRBV7-3, the J gene TRBJ2-2; D is unresolved. The CDR3 sequence is 13 residues long. The V gene lost 3 bases and the J gene lost 0 bases, with 2 bases spanning the gap. Per the germline V gene, CDR1 is SGHTA and CDR2 is FQGTGA. In DNA, the CDR3 is TGTGCCAGCAGCTTCTCGAACACCGGGGAGCTGTTTTTT. Its protein product is CASSFSNTGELFF. Full variable domain (remainder filled in from reference TRBV7-3 and TRBJ2-2): GAGVSQTPSNKVTEKGKYVELRCDPISGHTALYWYRQSLGQGPEFLIYFQGTGAADDSGLPNDRFFAVRPEGSVSTLKIQRTERGDSAVYLCASSFSNTGELFFGEGSRLTVL.

The chain employs TRBV9 and TRBJ2-2; D is unresolved. The CDR3 loop spans 13 amino acids. Trimming stripped 0 bases from V and 4 bases from J, with 4 bases between. Per the germline V gene, CDR1 is SGDLS and CDR2 is YYNGEE. The CDR3 DNA reads TGTGCCAGCAGCGTAGGAATCACCGGGGAGCTGTTTTTT. This translates into CASSVGITGELFF.

The V call is TRBV30, the J call TRBJ2-1, with D perhaps TRBD1 or TRBD2 (5 bases each). CDR1 and CDR2 (germline): GTSNPN, SVGIG (reference sequence). The CDR3 consists of 15 residues. The V and J ends lost 0 bases and 2 bases respectively, with 11 bases between them. CDR3 bases: TGTGCCTGGAGTGTACGAGGGGTCACCTACAATGAGCAGTTCTTC. Its translation is CAWSVRGVTYNEQFF.

V gene TRBV30 combines with J gene TRBJ1-2; D gene unclear. V gave up 0 bases and J gave up 7 bases, with 9 bases separating them. There are 12 residues in the CDR3. Germline lookup yields CDR1 GTSNPN and CDR2 SVGIG (reference sequence). Here the CDR3 reads CAWSVEDRGYTF. CDR3 nucleotide sequence: TGTGCCTGGAGTGTCGAGGATCGTGGCTACACCTTC. Complete variable domain (other parts from reference TRBV30 and TRBJ1-2): SQTIHQWPATLVQPVGSPLSLECTVEGTSNPNLYWYRQAAGRGLQLLFYSVGIGQISSEVPQNLSASRPQDRQFILSSKKLLLSDSGFYLCAWSVEDRGYTFGSGTRLTVV.

This rearrangement joins TRBV4-3 to TRBJ2-1; possibly TRBD2 for D (6 bases). V was pared by 1 base and J by 6 bases, with 16 bases between. The CDR3 length is 16 residues. Germline CDR1 is LGHNA and CDR2 is YSLEER. The CDR3 protein is CASSQASGGALNEQFF. In DNA form, the CDR3 reads TGCGCCAGCAGCCAAGCGAGTGGAGGGGCGCTCAATGAGCAGTTCTTC.

The chain employs TRBV28 and TRBJ2-7, with 11 nucleotides matching TRBD1. This CDR3 is 14 amino acids long. Germline lookup yields CDR1 MDHEN and CDR2 SYDVKM. The junction had 4 bases not matched to a gene; V was cut back by 3 bases and J by 6 bases. The CDR3 DNA reads TGTGCCAGCAGTTTCTCCGGGACAGGGGGCGAGCAGTACTTC. Amino acids: CASSFSGTGGEQYF.

This chain links TRBV2 with TRBJ1-3; 8 nucleotides match TRBD1. V was clipped by 3 bases and J by 0 bases; unmatched bases: 4. This CDR3 spans 16 amino acids. Germline V gives CDR1 SNHLY, CDR2 FYNNEI. The chain's CDR3 is CASSDQGADSGNTIYF. DNA of the CDR3: TGTGCCAGCAGTGATCAGGGGGCAGACTCTGGAAACACCATATATTTT.

This clone was observed a few times. The chain is built from TRBV25-1 and TRBJ2-7; D is unresolved. Germline V gene sequence: CDR1 MGHDK, CDR2 SYGVNS. V was pared by 3 bases and J by 2 bases, with 2 bases between. The CDR3 covers 11 residues. The CDR3 here is CASSDPYEQYF. The DNA for the CDR3 is TGTGCCAGCAGTGATCCCTACGAGCAGTACTTC.

The V gene is TRBV6-5, the J gene TRBJ1-2; 7 positions agree with TRBD1. The CDR3 has 15 amino acids. V trimming: 4 bases; J trimming: 5 bases; junction bases outside the gene matches: 10. The V gene's germline CDR1 is MNHEY and CDR2 SVGAGI. CDR3 in DNA: TGTGCCAGCAGTTCTGGACAGGCGAAGGATTATGGCTACACCTTC. Translated: CASSSGQAKDYGYTF.

CDR3 residues: CASSTGTGNYGYTF. The CDR3 DNA is TGTGCCAGTAGTACCGGGACAGGGAACTATGGCTACACCTTC. The genes are TRBV19 and TRBJ1-2; 9 nucleotides align to TRBD1. V trimming: 4 bases; J trimming: 2 bases; junction bases outside the gene matches: 2. This CDR3 has 14 residues. Germline assignment: CDR1 LNHDA and CDR2 SQIVND (reference sequence).

This rearrangement joins TRBV5-1 to TRBJ2-3; 12 nucleotides line up with TRBD2. This CDR3 contains 17 residues. The V gene's germline CDR1 is SGHRS and CDR2 YFSETQ. With 0 bases clipped from V and 4 bases from J, the junction kept 6 bases outside the gene matches. The CDR3 DNA sequence: TGCGCCAGCAGCTTGGACCCCACTAGCGGGAGGTCAGATACGCAGTATTTT. Protein product: CASSLDPTSGRSDTQYF.

The chain has TRBV7-8 and TRBJ2-5; possible D gene TRBD1, 6 bases. Between the trimmed V and J ends, which lost 2 bases and 2 bases, there was a span of 9 bases. The CDR3 sequence is 14 residues long. The germline V gene has CDR1 SGHVS and CDR2 FQNEAQ. The CDR3 DNA follows: TGTGCCAGCAGCTTAAACAGGGAACAAGAGACCCAGTACTTC. Translated, it gives CASSLNREQETQYF.

The V and J genes are TRBV18 and TRBJ2-7; TRBD1 might be the D (6 bases). The CDR3 covers 13 residues. V was pared by 9 bases and J by 3 bases, with 15 bases between. The germline V gene encodes CDR1 KGHSH and CDR2 LQKENI. CDR3 loop: CASEGDENYEQYF. DNA of the CDR3: TGTGCCAGTGAGGGGGACGAGAACTACGAGCAGTACTTC.

On this clone itself: The identical CDR3 is also encoded by other nucleotide sequences in the sample. The rearrangement links TRBV19 to TRBJ2-1, with D possibly matching TRBD2 (6 bases). CDR3 length: 14 residues. Germline CDR1 and CDR2: LNHDA and SQIVND (reference sequence). The V end was cut by 2 bases, the J end by 4 bases, with 9 bases between. This CDR3 is CASSIPGVYNEQFF. CDR3 coding DNA: TGTGCCAGTAGTATACCGGGAGTTTACAATGAGCAGTTCTTC.

In this sample, this clone turned up a few times. V usage is TRBV6-1 and J usage is TRBJ1-1, with D possibly TRBD1 on 6 matching bases. The length of the CDR3 is 14 residues. The V end lost 2 bases, the J end lost 3 bases, and 10 bases lay between the germline ends. The germline V gene encodes CDR1 MNHNS and CDR2 SASEGT. CDR3 sequence: CASSERTADTEAFF. DNA of the CDR3: TGTGCCAGCAGTGAAAGGACAGCGGACACTGAAGCTTTCTTT.

The chain is built from TRBV5-4 and TRBJ2-1; 7 nucleotides line up with TRBD2. V was pared by 0 bases and J by 5 bases, with 8 bases of the junction left unmatched. Per the germline V gene, CDR1 is SGHNT and CDR2 is YYREEE (reference sequence). There are 16 residues in the CDR3. This chain's CDR3 is CASSLAGERDNNEQFF. CDR3 coding DNA: TGTGCCAGCAGCTTGGCCGGGGAGCGGGATAACAATGAGCAGTTCTTC. Drawing the rest from reference TRBV5-4 and TRBJ2-1, the complete variable domain is ETGVTQSPTHLIKTRGQQVTLRCSSQSGHNTVSWYQQALGQGPQFIFQYYREEENGRGNFPPRFSGLQFPNYSSELNVNALELDDSALYLCASSLAGERDNNEQFFGPGTRLTVL.

The rearrangement joins TRBV9 to TRBJ2-5, with D unclear. The CDR3 is 13 amino acids. With 0 bases removed from V and 5 bases from J, the gap between germline ends came to 8 bases. From germline, CDR1 is SGDLS and CDR2 YYNGEE. CDR3 DNA sequence: TGTGCCAGCAGCGTAGTAGGGTTGGAGACCCAGTACTTC. Translation gives CASSVVGLETQYF. Looking up the rest from reference TRBV9 and TRBJ2-5 gives the full variable domain: DSGVTQTPKHLITATGQRVTLRCSPRSGDLSVYWYQQSLDQGLQFLIQYYNGEERAKGNILERFSAQQFPDLHSELNLSSLELGDSALYFCASSVVGLETQYFGPGTRLLVL.

Comments on this clone: Other DNA variants within this sample encode the same CDR3. This sequence joins TRBV18 and TRBJ2-7; TRBD1 matches 12 bases. V trimming: 3 bases; J trimming: 4 bases; junction bases outside the gene matches: 1. Germline loops: CDR1 KGHSH, CDR2 LQKENI. This CDR3 comprises 14 residues. CDR3 nucleotides: TGTGCCAGCTCACCGGGACAGGGGGCTTACGAGCAGTACTTC. This encodes CASSPGQGAYEQYF.

The chain employs TRBV7-6 and TRBJ2-1; D assignment may be TRBD1 or TRBD2 (5 bases each). Germline lookup yields CDR1 SGHVS and CDR2 FNYEAQ. V was pared by 4 bases and J by 6 bases, with 22 bases between. The CDR3 is 17 amino acids. In DNA form, the CDR3 reads TGTGCCAGCAGCTACAACCTTCGGGACGACAAATTCAATGAGCAGTTCTTC. It specifies CASSYNLRDDKFNEQFF.

The V gene is TRBV15, the J gene TRBJ2-2, with TRBD2 matching over 9 bases. In germline, CDR1 is LNHNV, CDR2 YYDKDF (reference sequence). Losses at the gene ends were 9 bases for V and 7 bases for J; bases not matched to a gene: 9. CDR3 length equals 14 residues. CDR3 in DNA: TGTGCCACGTCTAAGCGGGAGGCGGACGGGGAGCTGTTTTTT. Amino acid sequence: CATSKREADGELFF. The variable domain in full, completed from reference TRBV15 and TRBJ2-2, reads DAMVIQNPRYQVTQFGKPVTLSCSQTLNHNVMYWYQQKSSQAPKLLFHYYDKDFNNEADTPDNFQSRRPNTSFCFLDIRSPGLGDTAMYLCATSKREADGELFFGEGSRLTVL.

The gene calls are TRBV29-1 and TRBJ1-2; D uncertain. This CDR3 has 8 amino acids. V was shortened by 7 bases and J by 5 bases, with 2 bases between the two germline ends. In germline, CDR1 is SQVTM, CDR2 ANQGSEA. The CDR3 is CSAYGYTF. The CDR3 region has the DNA TGCAGCGCATATGGCTACACCTTC.